This TCR beta chain came from a study of T cells in tuberculosis. After thawing and overnight rest, PBMC were stained with GMM-loaded CD1B tetramer, viability dye and anti-CD3 for sorting. The lipid loaded on the CD1B tetramers was C32 glucose monomycolate from Rhodococcus equi. Using immunoSEQ multiplex PCR, the repertoire was profiled, and TCRdb retains in-frame clones only, with some absent. The sample holds 55,000 to 65,000 clones, about four fifths seen once. V trimming: 7 bases; J trimming: 6 bases; junction bases outside the gene matches: 10. Germline V CDR1 and CDR2: MDHEN, SYDVKM. The CDR3 has 15 residues.

This sequence originates from an adult woman with latent tuberculosis. Source material: CD1b-GMM tetramer-negative cells sorted from PBMCs. The rearrangement joins TRBV28 to TRBJ2-7; 12 nucleotides match TRBD1. CDR3 sequence (DNA): TGTGCCAGCACCTCCGGGGGGACAGGGGGCTCCGAGCAGTACTTC. Residues: CASTSGGTGGSEQYF.